This T cell receptor (beta chain) was observed in a study of cytomegalovirus exposure and HLA in healthy donors. Study in general: Earlier work reported approximately 110 million unique TCR beta sequences from 150 million to 200 million T cells. Whole-study results and caveats: Testing in vitro showed a few CMV-associated chains specific for CMV antigens. An apparent linkage of common viral pathogens to several of the most significant clusters emerged in a later analysis.

Both 60 Vbeta primers and 13 Jbeta primers went into the PCR. Produced via immunoSEQ multiplex PCR; TCRdb's table is partial and in-frame only. The sample lists some 130,000 clones, roughly three quarters occurring once. About this clone itself: What it binds is unknown.

The receptor was isolated from a woman between 40 and 50 years old in good health and CMV-seronegative. The sequencing input was PBMCs.

For the CDR3, the DNA is TGTGCCAGCAGCGACGCCGGACTAGCGGGGAACACCGGGGAGCTGTTTTTT. This sequence encodes CASSDAGLAGNTGELFF. This chain joins TRBV7-9 and TRBJ2-2, with 11 positions matching TRBD2. The V and J ends lost 5 bases and 1 base, in that order; junction bases with no gene match: 6. The CDR3 spans 17 residues. Germline-derived CDR1 and CDR2 are SEHNR and FQNEAQ (reference sequence).